The 9 T cell receptor beta chains presented below share a single source sample, sequenced in a study of blood T cell repertoires in COVID-19. The table came from immunoSEQ multiplex PCR; TCRdb's copy has only in-frame clones and leaves some out. The sample lists over 200,000 clones; less than 85% were seen once. The source material was PBMCs or T cells enriched from blood (not recorded which). These TCRs come from a man aged 55 to 70 who had recovered from COVID-19.

The rearrangement uses TRBV27 and TRBJ1-4; D might be TRBD1 (6 bases). The CDR3 is 16 amino acids. Germline V gene data show CDR1 as MNHEY and CDR2 as SMNVEV (reference sequence). V lost 4 bases to trimming and J lost 2 bases, with 14 bases between them. The CDR3 nucleotides read TGTGCCAGCAGTTCAACAGGGTTAGGGACTAATGAAAAACTGTTTTTT. Protein: CASSSTGLGTNEKLFF.

This clone was detected only once. The rearrangement joins TRBV27 to TRBJ1-6; weak D call: TRBD1 (5 bases). This CDR3 region has 18 residues. Deletions cut 5 bases from V and 13 bases from J, with 30 bases between. Germline V CDR1 and CDR2: MNHEY, SMNVEV (reference sequence). CDR3 nucleotide sequence: TGTGCCAGCAGTCTTGCCCGAAGGGGCGACTTTGTTTTAAGGCCCCTCCACTTT. It yields the protein CASSLARRGDFVLRPLHF.

This clone was seen just once. The chain links TRBV25-1 to TRBJ1-1; perhaps TRBD1 as D (6 bases). Germline assignment: CDR1 MGHDK and CDR2 SYGVNS. This CDR3 comprises 13 residues. The V end lost 4 bases, the J end lost 1 base, and 7 bases lay between the germline ends. In nucleotides, the CDR3 is TGTGCCAGCAGTGTGGGACAGAACACTGAAGCTTTCTTT. Residues: CASSVGQNTEAFF.

V gene TRBV7-2 combines with J gene TRBJ1-2, with D perhaps matching TRBD1 (5 bases). This CDR3 has 14 amino acids. Germline values: CDR1 SGHTA, CDR2 FQGNSA. V was trimmed by 1 base and J by 5 bases, leaving 11 bases between them. The CDR3 loop is CASSLGRQGYGYTF. The CDR3, as DNA: TGTGCCAGCAGCTTAGGTCGGCAGGGTTATGGCTACACCTTC.

J is TRBJ1-1 and V is TRBV2; 9 positions agree with TRBD1. Trimming cost V 6 bases and J 0 bases; bases outside gene matches: 2. This CDR3 spans 14 amino acids. In germline, CDR1 is SNHLY, CDR2 FYNNEI. This chain's CDR3 is CASRDRGMNTEAFF. CDR3 bases: TGTGCCAGCAGGGACAGGGGAATGAACACTGAAGCTTTCTTT.

The J gene is TRBJ2-1, the V gene TRBV7-9; TRBD1 is a possible D gene (5 bases). The germline CDR1 and CDR2 sequences are SEHNR and FQNEAQ (reference sequence). V was cut by 2 bases and J by 7 bases, with 9 bases left in between. The CDR3 is made up of 13 amino acids. DNA for the CDR3: TGTGCCAGCAGCTTACCCAGGGTAAATGAGCAGTTCTTC. It encodes CASSLPRVNEQFF.

The gene calls are TRBV5-1 and TRBJ1-2, with 9 bases that match TRBD1. Losses at the gene ends were 0 bases for V and 4 bases for J; bases not matched to a gene: 4. This CDR3 contains 15 residues. Germline CDR1 is SGHRS and CDR2 is YFSETQ. CDR3 in amino acids: CASSLDTGGGYGYTF. The CDR3, as DNA: TGCGCCAGCAGCTTGGATACAGGGGGCGGCTATGGCTACACCTTC.

The chain combines TRBV2 with TRBJ1-6; 11 bases are shared with TRBD1. Trimming removed 6 bases from V and 7 bases from J; junction bases left unmatched: 8. CDR1 and CDR2 (germline): SNHLY, FYNNEI. The CDR3 totals 16 residues. CDR3 amino acids: CASSVDRGLLNSPLHF. The CDR3 DNA sequence: TGTGCCAGCAGCGTGGACAGGGGGCTCTTGAATTCACCCCTCCACTTT.

This chain connects TRBV7-9 to TRBJ2-7; D is ambiguous. The length of the CDR3 is 13 residues. V was shortened by 2 bases and J by 2 bases, with 7 bases between the two germline ends. Germline V CDR1 and CDR2: SEHNR, FQNEAQ (reference sequence). The CDR3 sequence: CASSLSQTYEQYF. CDR3 coding DNA: TGTGCCAGCAGCTTATCACAGACCTACGAGCAGTACTTC. The full variable domain, in which reference TRBV7-9 and TRBJ2-7 provide the parts outside the CDR3, is DTGVSQNPRHKITKRGQNVTFRCDPISEHNRLYWYRQTLGQGPEFLTYFQNEAQLEKSRLLSDRFSAERPKGSFSTLEIQRTEQGDSAMYLCASSLSQTYEQYFGPGTRLTVT.